This T cell receptor beta chain was documented in a study of cytomegalovirus exposure and HLA in healthy donors. Details on this clone: Its antigen is not known.

This CDR3 region has 15 residues. CDR1 and CDR2 (germline): LGHNA, YSLEER. Trimming removed 0 bases from V and 3 bases from J, with 12 bases in between. Amplification used 60 Vbeta primers and 13 Jbeta primers. The repertoire was sequenced with immunoSEQ multiplex PCR; TCRdb's copy has only in-frame clones and lacks some. The sample contains around 180,000 clones, roughly 86% of which appear only once. Study-wide results and caveats: One variant, a missense change in DCLRE1C, was linked in a later analysis to TCR beta V- and J-gene trimming. Accurate predictions that matched the HLA-A and HLA-B alleles of most subjects were reportedly made from TCR beta sequences.

The chain has TRBV4-3 and TRBJ2-7, with D perhaps TRBD1 (6 bases). The specimen was PBMCs. The TCR sequence derives from a woman in her late teens or twenties in good health and CMV-seronegative. The CDR3 sequence: CASSQDLRGIYEQYF. Here the CDR3 DNA reads TGCGCCAGCAGCCAAGACCTCAGGGGTATCTACGAGCAGTACTTC.